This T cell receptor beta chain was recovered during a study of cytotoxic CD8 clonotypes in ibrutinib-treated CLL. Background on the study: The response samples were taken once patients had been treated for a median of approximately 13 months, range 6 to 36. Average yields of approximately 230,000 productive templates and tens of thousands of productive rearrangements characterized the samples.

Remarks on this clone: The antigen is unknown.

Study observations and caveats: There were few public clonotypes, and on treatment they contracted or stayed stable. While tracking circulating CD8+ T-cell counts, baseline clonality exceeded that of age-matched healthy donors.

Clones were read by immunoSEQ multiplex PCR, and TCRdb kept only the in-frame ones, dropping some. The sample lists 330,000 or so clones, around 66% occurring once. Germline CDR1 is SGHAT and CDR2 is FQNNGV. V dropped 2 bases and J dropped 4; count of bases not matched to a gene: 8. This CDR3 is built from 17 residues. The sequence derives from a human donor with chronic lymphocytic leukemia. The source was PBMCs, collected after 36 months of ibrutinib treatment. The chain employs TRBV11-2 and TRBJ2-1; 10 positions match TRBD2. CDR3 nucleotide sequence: TGTGCCAGCAGCTTAAGGGTCAGCGGGAGGGCTTACAATGAGCAGTTCTTC. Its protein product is CASSLRVSGRAYNEQFF. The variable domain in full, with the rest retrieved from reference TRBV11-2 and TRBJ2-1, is EAGVAQSPRYKIIEKRQSVAFWCNPISGHATLYWYQQILGQGPKLLIQFQNNGVVDDSQLPKDRFSAERLKGVDSTLKIQPAKLEDSAVYLCASSLRVSGRAYNEQFFGPGTRLTVL.